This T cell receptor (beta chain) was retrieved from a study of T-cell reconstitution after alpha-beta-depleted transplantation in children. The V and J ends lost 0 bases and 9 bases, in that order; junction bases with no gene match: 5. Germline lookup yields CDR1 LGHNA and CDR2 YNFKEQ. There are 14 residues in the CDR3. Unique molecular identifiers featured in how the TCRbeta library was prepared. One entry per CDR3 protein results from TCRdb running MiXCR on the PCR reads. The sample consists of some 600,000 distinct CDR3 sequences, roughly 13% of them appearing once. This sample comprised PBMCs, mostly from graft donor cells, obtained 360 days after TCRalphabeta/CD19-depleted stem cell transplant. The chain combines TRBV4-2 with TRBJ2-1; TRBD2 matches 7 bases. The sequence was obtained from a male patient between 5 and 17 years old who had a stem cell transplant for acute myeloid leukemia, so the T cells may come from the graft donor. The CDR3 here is CASSQDQLAVEQFF. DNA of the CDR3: TGTGCCAGCAGCCAAGATCAGCTAGCGGTTGAGCAGTTCTTC.